Detailed here is one T cell receptor beta chain. Its antigen is not known. The source of the sample is a study of T cell responses to AZD1222 COVID-19 vaccine. Study-wide results and limits: A reported finding is that nearly half of spike-specific TCRs target unmutated variant regions.

Repertoires were generated with immunoSEQ multiplex PCR, while TCRdb's copy carries only in-frame clones and drops some. The sample yields roughly 110,000 clones, almost 90% seen once. Sequences were derived from peripheral blood, sampled on day 0 of AZD1222 vaccination. This clonotype was sampled from an adult in good health.

DNA of the CDR3: TGTGCCAGCAGTTATGCGCGATTAGATACGCAGTATTTT. The encoded protein is CASSYARLDTQYF. The J gene is TRBJ2-3, the V gene TRBV6-5; D remains ambiguous. Germline CDR1 and CDR2: MNHEY and SVGAGI. This CDR3 region has 13 residues. The V and J ends lost 3 bases and 5 bases respectively, with 9 bases between them.